This TCR beta chain was sequenced in a study of response to subunit inactivated influenza vaccine. Trimming removed 6 bases from V and 8 bases from J, with 14 bases in between. The CDR3 contains 14 residues. TCRdb passed the RT-PCR reads through MiXCR, listing each CDR3 protein once. This table holds under 200,000 distinct CDR3 sequences, approximately 12% found once. Overall study results and limits: Each seasonal flu vaccination may recruit only limited new T cells, authors suggested.

This clonotype was picked up many times. No antigen is known for it. The sample in question was CD8+ T cells sorted from PBMCs, obtained around 25 months after vaccination. This TCR derives from a man aged 50 to 75 who received an inactivated influenza vaccine. The chain recombines TRBV12-3 or TRBV12-4 with TRBJ1-6; D is perhaps TRBD1 (6 bases). The CDR3: CASRPGTRHSPLHF. In DNA, the CDR3 is TGTGCCAGCAGGCCCGGGACACGTCATTCACCCCTCCACTTT.